A selection of T cell receptor beta chains follows, all from one sample in a study of cytomegalovirus exposure and HLA in healthy donors. Clones were sequenced by immunoSEQ multiplex PCR, and TCRdb holds only the in-frame ones, with some missing. The sample consists of some 77,000 clones, 80% of them appearing once. Sequenced material: PBMCs. The receptors were gathered from a man aged 45-60 years in good health and CMV-seropositive. Both conserved end residues are part of each CDR3. The D gene is left open where the match is weak. Clone size is not always given. Where it is, it says once, few, many or a class for expanded clones.

v_call: TRBV2; j_call: TRBJ2-5; d_call: NA; clone_size: NA; cdr3_aa: CASSWETNQETQYF; cdr3_nt: TGTGCCAGCTCGTGGGAGACTAACCAAGAGACCCAGTACTTC
v_call: TRBV5-1; j_call: TRBJ1-2; d_call: NA; clone_size: NA; cdr3_aa: CASSPGGGELYGYTF; cdr3_nt: TGCGCCAGCAGCCCCGGTGGAGGGGAGCTTTATGGCTACACCTTC
v_call: TRBV25-1; j_call: TRBJ2-7; d_call: NA; clone_size: NA; cdr3_aa: CASSEWVEGDEQYF; cdr3_nt: TGTGCCAGCAGTGAATGGGTGGAAGGGGACGAGCAGTACTTC
v_call: TRBV2; j_call: TRBJ2-5; d_call: NA; clone_size: once; cdr3_aa: CASSEETGYRRETQYF; cdr3_nt: TGTGCCAGCAGTGAAGAAACGGGATATCGTAGGGAGACCCAGTACTTC
v_call: TRBV9; j_call: TRBJ2-7; d_call: TRBD1; clone_size: NA; cdr3_aa: CASSEFGTVDEQYF; cdr3_nt: TGTGCCAGCAGCGAGTTCGGGACAGTCGACGAGCAGTACTTC
v_call: TRBV7-9; j_call: TRBJ2-1; d_call: TRBD1; clone_size: NA; cdr3_aa: CASSLLGTGYNEQFF; cdr3_nt: TGTGCCAGCAGCTTATTGGGGACAGGATACAATGAGCAGTTCTTC
v_call: TRBV5-4; j_call: TRBJ2-5; d_call: TRBD2; clone_size: NA; cdr3_aa: CASSLGLAGNQETQYF; cdr3_nt: TGTGCCAGCAGCTTGGGACTAGCGGGTAACCAAGAGACCCAGTACTTC
v_call: TRBV27; j_call: TRBJ2-1; d_call: TRBD2; clone_size: NA; cdr3_aa: CASSLVLAGAREQFF; cdr3_nt: TGTGCCAGCAGTTTAGTACTAGCGGGAGCACGGGAGCAGTTCTTC
v_call: TRBV6-1; j_call: TRBJ1-1; d_call: NA; clone_size: NA; cdr3_aa: CASSAPVQGYGTEAFF; cdr3_nt: TGTGCCAGCAGTGCTCCCGTACAGGGCTATGGCACTGAAGCTTTCTTT
v_call: TRBV5-1; j_call: TRBJ2-1; d_call: TRBD2; clone_size: NA; cdr3_aa: CASSLGLAGGNEQFF; cdr3_nt: TGCGCCAGCAGCTTGGGACTAGCGGGAGGTAATGAGCAGTTCTTC
v_call: TRBV6-5; j_call: TRBJ2-5; d_call: NA; clone_size: NA; cdr3_aa: CASQASFRETQYF; cdr3_nt: TGTGCCAGCCAAGCTTCGTTTCGTGAGACCCAGTACTTC
v_call: TRBV6-5; j_call: TRBJ2-7; d_call: TRBD2; clone_size: once; cdr3_aa: CASRTGTTLGEQYF; cdr3_nt: TGTGCCAGCAGGACCGGGACTACCCTCGGGGAGCAGTACTTC
v_call: TRBV16; j_call: TRBJ2-1; d_call: NA; clone_size: NA; cdr3_aa: CASSQEGDNEQFF; cdr3_nt: TGTGCCAGCAGCCAAGAGGGGGATAATGAGCAGTTCTTC
v_call: TRBV19; j_call: TRBJ1-3; d_call: TRBD1; clone_size: once; cdr3_aa: CASTKTGSPIYF; cdr3_nt: TGTGCCAGTACCAAGACAGGGAGTCCCATATATTTT
v_call: TRBV11-3; j_call: TRBJ2-5; d_call: TRBD2; clone_size: NA; cdr3_aa: CASSSGGKTTQYF; cdr3_nt: TGTGCCAGCAGCTCGGGGGGGAAGACGACCCAGTACTTC
v_call: TRBV5-1; j_call: TRBJ1-1; d_call: NA; clone_size: NA; cdr3_aa: CASSGQRNTEAFF; cdr3_nt: TGCGCCAGCTCGGGACAACGAAACACTGAAGCTTTCTTT
v_call: TRBV11-2; j_call: TRBJ1-1; d_call: NA; clone_size: NA; cdr3_aa: CASSFSSGTSEAFF; cdr3_nt: TGTGCCAGCAGCTTTAGTTCAGGAACCTCTGAAGCTTTCTTT
v_call: TRBV6-5; j_call: TRBJ2-7; d_call: TRBD1; clone_size: NA; cdr3_aa: CASSWGTGNSYEQYF; cdr3_nt: TGTGCCAGCAGCTGGGGGACAGGCAACTCCTACGAGCAGTACTTC
v_call: TRBV6-5; j_call: TRBJ2-7; d_call: TRBD1; clone_size: NA; cdr3_aa: CASSPQGESSYEQYF; cdr3_nt: TGTGCCAGCAGTCCACAGGGGGAGAGCTCCTACGAGCAGTACTTC
v_call: TRBV2; j_call: TRBJ2-3; d_call: NA; clone_size: NA; cdr3_aa: CASSRTSTDTQYF; cdr3_nt: TGTGCCAGCTCTCGGACTTCCACAGATACGCAGTATTTT
v_call: TRBV2; j_call: TRBJ2-1; d_call: TRBD2; clone_size: NA; cdr3_aa: CASSETSGRIGEQFF; cdr3_nt: TGTGCCAGCAGTGAGACTAGCGGGAGAATCGGTGAGCAGTTCTTC
v_call: TRBV14; j_call: TRBJ1-3; d_call: NA; clone_size: once; cdr3_aa: CASSLTYSGNTIYF; cdr3_nt: TGTGCCAGCAGCCTTACCTACTCTGGAAACACCATATATTTT
v_call: TRBV29-1; j_call: TRBJ2-7; d_call: TRBD2; clone_size: NA; cdr3_aa: CSVSSGSTTYEQYF; cdr3_nt: TGCAGCGTATCAAGCGGGAGTACGACCTACGAGCAGTACTTC
v_call: TRBV19; j_call: TRBJ2-7; d_call: TRBD2; clone_size: NA; cdr3_aa: CASSILLAGVGEQYF; cdr3_nt: TGTGCCAGTAGTATATTGCTAGCGGGAGTTGGGGAGCAGTACTTC
v_call: TRBV7-3; j_call: TRBJ2-1; d_call: NA; clone_size: NA; cdr3_aa: CASSLNPGGSGQTNNEQFF; cdr3_nt: TGTGCCAGCAGCTTAAACCCGGGTGGTTCCGGACAGACTAACAATGAGCAGTTCTTC
v_call: TRBV6-1; j_call: TRBJ2-2; d_call: NA; clone_size: NA; cdr3_aa: CASTLEAGLTGELFF; cdr3_nt: TGTGCCAGCACTCTAGAGGCAGGGCTCACCGGGGAGCTGTTTTTT
v_call: TRBV5-1; j_call: TRBJ2-5; d_call: NA; clone_size: NA; cdr3_aa: CASSLTQETQYF; cdr3_nt: TGCGCCAGCAGCTTGACTCAAGAGACCCAGTACTTC
v_call: TRBV30; j_call: TRBJ2-5; d_call: NA; clone_size: NA; cdr3_aa: CAWRQRGQETQYF; cdr3_nt: TGTGCCTGGAGGCAAAGAGGCCAAGAGACCCAGTACTTC
v_call: TRBV6-5; j_call: TRBJ1-3; d_call: NA; clone_size: once; cdr3_aa: CASSIYSGNTIYF; cdr3_nt: TGTGCCAGCAGTATATACTCTGGAAACACCATATATTTT
v_call: TRBV4-2; j_call: TRBJ1-4; d_call: TRBD1; clone_size: few; cdr3_aa: CASSPAPTGVNEKLFF; cdr3_nt: TGTGCCAGCAGCCCGGCCCCGACAGGGGTAAACGAAAAACTGTTTTTT
v_call: TRBV18; j_call: TRBJ2-7; d_call: TRBD2; clone_size: NA; cdr3_aa: CASSPPGLAYEQYF; cdr3_nt: TGTGCCAGCTCACCCCCGGGACTAGCCTACGAGCAGTACTTC
v_call: TRBV7-9; j_call: TRBJ1-1; d_call: NA; clone_size: NA; cdr3_aa: CASSSSTGRPEAFF; cdr3_nt: TGTGCCAGCAGCTCTTCGACGGGTAGGCCTGAAGCTTTCTTT
v_call: TRBV5-1; j_call: TRBJ1-3; d_call: TRBD1; clone_size: NA; cdr3_aa: CASAGGSGNTIYF; cdr3_nt: TGCGCCAGTGCAGGGGGCTCTGGAAACACCATATATTTT
v_call: TRBV6-1; j_call: TRBJ1-1; d_call: NA; clone_size: NA; cdr3_aa: CASSESLPGAFF; cdr3_nt: TGTGCCAGCAGTGAAAGCCTGCCCGGAGCTTTCTTT
v_call: TRBV5-1; j_call: TRBJ1-3; d_call: NA; clone_size: NA; cdr3_aa: CASSPSVGGGPGNTIYF; cdr3_nt: TGCGCCAGCAGCCCTTCCGTTGGCGGGGGGCCTGGAAACACCATATATTTT
v_call: TRBV7-2; j_call: TRBJ1-2; d_call: TRBD1; clone_size: NA; cdr3_aa: CASSLQGAGYGYTF; cdr3_nt: TGTGCCAGCAGCCTACAGGGGGCTGGCTATGGCTACACCTTC
v_call: TRBV19; j_call: TRBJ1-4; d_call: TRBD1; clone_size: NA; cdr3_aa: CASTTGGNSGNEKLFF; cdr3_nt: TGTGCCAGTACTACAGGGGGCAATTCGGGTAATGAAAAACTGTTTTTT
v_call: TRBV5-1; j_call: TRBJ2-7; d_call: NA; clone_size: once; cdr3_aa: CASSLPPSGSSYEQYF; cdr3_nt: TGCGCCAGCAGCCTCCCCCCCAGCGGGTCCTCCTACGAGCAGTACTTC
v_call: TRBV19; j_call: TRBJ2-7; d_call: TRBD2; clone_size: NA; cdr3_aa: CASSPLAAIGPYEQYF; cdr3_nt: TGTGCCAGTAGTCCGCTAGCGGCTATAGGGCCCTACGAGCAGTACTTC
v_call: TRBV10-1; j_call: TRBJ1-1; d_call: NA; clone_size: once; cdr3_aa: CASSVQGHTEAFF; cdr3_nt: TGCGCCAGCAGTGTACAGGGTCACACTGAAGCTTTCTTT
v_call: TRBV27; j_call: TRBJ1-2; d_call: NA; clone_size: NA; cdr3_aa: CASGPGHNFGGYTF; cdr3_nt: TGTGCCAGCGGACCGGGACATAACTTTGGCGGCTACACCTTC
v_call: TRBV5-6; j_call: TRBJ2-3; d_call: TRBD1; clone_size: once; cdr3_aa: CASSPQDRSFTDTQYF; cdr3_nt: TGTGCCAGCAGCCCCCAGGACAGGTCTTTCACAGATACGCAGTATTTT
v_call: TRBV4-2; j_call: TRBJ2-2; d_call: NA; clone_size: NA; cdr3_aa: CASSQDLRQRSNTGELFF; cdr3_nt: TGTGCCAGCAGCCAAGATCTGAGGCAGAGGTCGAACACCGGGGAGCTGTTTTTT
v_call: TRBV11-2; j_call: TRBJ2-7; d_call: TRBD2; clone_size: NA; cdr3_aa: CASSLEGGRSYEQYF; cdr3_nt: TGTGCCAGCAGCTTAGAGGGCGGGAGGTCCTACGAGCAGTACTTC
v_call: TRBV18; j_call: TRBJ1-1; d_call: NA; clone_size: NA; cdr3_aa: CASSPGQLNMNTEAFF; cdr3_nt: TGTGCCAGCTCACCCGGACAGCTTAACATGAACACTGAAGCTTTCTTT
v_call: TRBV11-2; j_call: TRBJ1-1; d_call: TRBD1; clone_size: NA; cdr3_aa: CASSARQGRNTEAFF; cdr3_nt: TGTGCCAGCAGCGCCCGACAGGGGCGGAACACTGAAGCTTTCTTT
v_call: TRBV5-1; j_call: TRBJ1-1; d_call: NA; clone_size: NA; cdr3_aa: CASRIQGNTEAFF; cdr3_nt: TGCGCCAGCAGAATCCAGGGGAACACTGAAGCTTTCTTT
v_call: TRBV10-3; j_call: TRBJ2-2; d_call: TRBD1; clone_size: NA; cdr3_aa: CAISGTGLMAGELFF; cdr3_nt: TGTGCCATCAGCGGGACAGGGTTAATGGCCGGGGAGCTGTTTTTT
v_call: TRBV6-5; j_call: TRBJ2-1; d_call: NA; clone_size: NA; cdr3_aa: CASSYRGYPYNEQFF; cdr3_nt: TGTGCCAGCAGTTACCGCGGTTACCCCTACAATGAGCAGTTCTTC
v_call: TRBV4-1; j_call: TRBJ1-2; d_call: TRBD1; clone_size: NA; cdr3_aa: CASSRGRLDRGSNGYTF; cdr3_nt: TGCGCCAGCAGCCGCGGTCGTCTCGACAGGGGGAGCAATGGCTACACCTTC